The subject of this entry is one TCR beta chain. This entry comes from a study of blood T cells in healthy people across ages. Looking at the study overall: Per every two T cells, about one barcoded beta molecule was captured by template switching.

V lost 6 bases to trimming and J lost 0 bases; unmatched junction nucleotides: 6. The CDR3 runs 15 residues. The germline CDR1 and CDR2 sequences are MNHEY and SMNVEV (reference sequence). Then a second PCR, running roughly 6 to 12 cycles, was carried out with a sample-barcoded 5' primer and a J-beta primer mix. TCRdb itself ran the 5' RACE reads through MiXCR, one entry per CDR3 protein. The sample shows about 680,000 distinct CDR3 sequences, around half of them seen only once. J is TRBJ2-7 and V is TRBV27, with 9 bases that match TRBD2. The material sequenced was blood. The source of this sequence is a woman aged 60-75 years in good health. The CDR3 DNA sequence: TGTGCCAGCAGCATCCTAGCGGGAAGCTCCTACGAGCAGTACTTC. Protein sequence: CASSILAGSSYEQYF.